This is a list of T cell receptor beta chains from one sample in a study of technical replicates of blood from a few donors. Repertoires were generated with immunoSEQ multiplex PCR, while TCRdb's copy carries only in-frame clones and drops some. Here the sample spans over 65,000 clones, 94% being singletons. The specimen was T cells isolated from PBMCs. These receptors all stem from a human donor in good health. CDR3s include the opening cysteine and the closing phenylalanine or tryptophan. Fields, in order: D gene, V gene, J gene, CDR3 protein, CDR3 DNA. The D gene is left open where the match is weak.

d_gene: .; v_gene: TRBV7-9; j_gene: TRBJ1-4; CDR3aa: CASSLGQTNEKLFF; CDR3nt: TGTGCCAGCAGCTTAGGACAGACTAATGAAAAACTGTTTTTT
d_gene: .; v_gene: TRBV29-1; j_gene: TRBJ2-7; CDR3aa: CSAATDYEQYF; CDR3nt: TGCAGCGCCGCGACAGACTACGAGCAGTACTTC
d_gene: .; v_gene: TRBV7-9; j_gene: TRBJ2-5; CDR3aa: CASSLVGQGQETQYF; CDR3nt: TGTGCCAGCAGCTTAGTGGGGCAGGGCCAAGAGACCCAGTACTTC
d_gene: TRBD1; v_gene: TRBV6-6; j_gene: TRBJ1-2; CDR3aa: CASSSSQQGYGYTF; CDR3nt: TGTGCCAGCAGCTCAAGTCAACAGGGGTATGGCTACACCTTC
d_gene: .; v_gene: TRBV18; j_gene: TRBJ1-5; CDR3aa: CASSPLAGVSNQPQHF; CDR3nt: TGTGCCAGCTCACCACTGGCAGGGGTAAGCAATCAGCCCCAGCATTTT
d_gene: .; v_gene: TRBV6-1; j_gene: TRBJ2-7; CDR3aa: CASSEGNVDSYF; CDR3nt: TGTGCCAGCAGTGAAGGGAATGTCGACTCGTACTTC
d_gene: TRBD1; v_gene: TRBV5-1; j_gene: TRBJ1-2; CDR3aa: CASSPGTGMRNGYTF; CDR3nt: TGCGCCAGCAGCCCGGGGACAGGGATGAGGAATGGCTACACCTTC
d_gene: .; v_gene: TRBV4-1; j_gene: TRBJ1-2; CDR3aa: CASSQVVKGRRNYGYTF; CDR3nt: TGCGCCAGCAGCCAAGTAGTCAAGGGGCGCCGAAACTATGGCTACACCTTC
d_gene: .; v_gene: TRBV4-1; j_gene: TRBJ1-1; CDR3aa: CASSQVETRREAFF; CDR3nt: TGCGCCAGCAGCCAAGTAGAGACCAGGAGGGAAGCTTTCTTT
d_gene: TRBD1; v_gene: TRBV19; j_gene: TRBJ2-7; CDR3aa: CASNKGQGIYEQYF; CDR3nt: TGTGCCAGTAACAAGGGACAGGGAATCTACGAGCAGTACTTC
d_gene: .; v_gene: TRBV5-6; j_gene: TRBJ2-7; CDR3aa: CASSPGGVAGYEQYF; CDR3nt: TGTGCCAGCAGCCCTGGAGGGGTAGCTGGCTACGAGCAGTACTTC
d_gene: .; v_gene: TRBV28; j_gene: TRBJ2-7; CDR3aa: CASSRLAREQYF; CDR3nt: TGTGCCAGCAGTCGCCTAGCCCGGGAGCAGTACTTC
d_gene: TRBD2; v_gene: TRBV4-1; j_gene: TRBJ2-1; CDR3aa: CASSQFQGGENEQFF; CDR3nt: TGCGCCAGCAGCCAATTCCAGGGAGGGGAGAATGAGCAGTTCTTC
d_gene: .; v_gene: TRBV4-1; j_gene: TRBJ1-1; CDR3aa: CASSHLTGLNTEAFF; CDR3nt: TGCGCCAGCAGCCATCTTACAGGGCTGAACACTGAAGCTTTCTTT
d_gene: .; v_gene: TRBV7-9; j_gene: TRBJ1-1; CDR3aa: CASSSLGTVLF; CDR3nt: TGTGCCAGCAGCAGTCTGGGCACAGTGCTCTTT
d_gene: .; v_gene: TRBV5-1; j_gene: TRBJ1-4; CDR3aa: CASSLWGIRETTNEKLFF; CDR3nt: TGCGCCAGCAGCTTGTGGGGAATAAGGGAGACAACTAATGAAAAACTGTTTTTT
d_gene: .; v_gene: TRBV28; j_gene: TRBJ1-2; CDR3aa: CASSFPQGEGNYGYTF; CDR3nt: TGTGCCAGCAGTTTCCCTCAGGGTGAAGGTAACTATGGCTACACCTTC
d_gene: .; v_gene: TRBV5-1; j_gene: TRBJ1-1; CDR3aa: CASSLPRVRSNTEAFF; CDR3nt: TGCGCCAGCAGCTTGCCCAGGGTAAGGTCGAACACTGAAGCTTTCTTT
d_gene: TRBD1; v_gene: TRBV19; j_gene: TRBJ1-2; CDR3aa: CASSIEGTVIGYTF; CDR3nt: TGTGCCAGTAGTATAGAGGGGACAGTGATCGGCTACACCTTC
d_gene: TRBD2; v_gene: TRBV7-6; j_gene: TRBJ2-5; CDR3aa: CASSLGTSGRVQETQYF; CDR3nt: TGTGCCAGCAGCTTAGGGACTAGCGGGAGGGTCCAAGAGACCCAGTACTTC
d_gene: .; v_gene: TRBV6-1; j_gene: TRBJ1-5; CDR3aa: CASSMRGGSNQPQHF; CDR3nt: TGTGCCAGCAGTATGCGAGGAGGTAGCAATCAGCCCCAGCATTTT
d_gene: .; v_gene: TRBV5-6; j_gene: TRBJ1-2; CDR3aa: CASSLRTGWRYGYTF; CDR3nt: TGTGCCAGCAGCCTTAGGACGGGGTGGAGATATGGCTACACCTTC